These T cell receptor beta chains were read from a single sample in a study of T-cell memory formation after mild COVID-19. TCRdb re-called the 5' RACE reads with MiXCR, one entry per CDR3 protein. The sample has about 610,000 distinct CDR3 sequences, around 15% seen once. The sequenced material came from PBMCs or a T cell subset sorted from them (not recorded which). All receptors derive from an adult woman who had mild COVID-19 (a few samples of this study predate the infection). Cell type and time point are not known. CDR3s include the opening cysteine and the closing phenylalanine or tryptophan. A D gene is named only where the DNA matches it firmly. Clone sizes are given selectively: once, few, many, or a class where the clone is expanded.

CASSLGDARAREESPLHF	TGTGCCAGCAGCTTAGGGGATGCCAGGGCCAGGGAGGAATCACCCCTCCACTTT	few	TRBV11-2	-	TRBJ1-6
CASTKGGSYYEQYF	TGCGCCAGCACCAAGGGGGGGAGCTACTACGAGCAGTACTTC	-	TRBV5-1	-	TRBJ2-7
CASSKDSDQGGGEKLFF	TGTGCCAGCAGCAAAGATTCGGATCAGGGCGGCGGTGAAAAACTGTTTTTT	-	TRBV21-1	-	TRBJ1-4
CSAHRAYEQYF	TGCAGTGCTCACAGGGCCTACGAGCAGTACTTC	many	TRBV20-1	-	TRBJ2-7
CASSGLAGVGLETQYF	TGTGCCAGCAGTGGGCTAGCGGGAGTTGGGTTAGAGACCCAGTACTTC	-	TRBV2	TRBD2	TRBJ2-5
CASGLVPIFRLCNEQYF	TGTGCTAGTGGTTTGGTTCCAATCTTCCGTTTGTGTAACGAGCAGTACTTC	once	TRBV12-5	-	TRBJ2-7
CSVGGPRQETQYF	TGCAGCGTTGGGGGGCCCCGCCAAGAGACCCAGTACTTC	few	TRBV29-1	-	TRBJ2-5
CSARSLRDSNQPQHF	TGCAGTGCTAGATCCTTAAGGGACAGCAATCAGCCCCAGCATTTT	-	TRBV20-1	-	TRBJ1-5
CASMTGGTRLNTGELFF	TGTGCCAGCATGACGGGAGGGACCAGGTTGAACACCGGGGAGCTGTTTTTT	-	TRBV2	TRBD2	TRBJ2-2
CASGGEMNTEAFF	TGCGCCAGCGGGGGGGAGATGAACACTGAAGCTTTCTTT	-	TRBV5-1	-	TRBJ1-1
CAVTGRVNIGELFF	TGTGCCGTTACAGGGCGGGTAAACATCGGGGAGCTGTTTTTT	few	TRBV21-1	-	TRBJ2-2
CSAVLSYNEQFF	TGCAGCGCCGTGTTAAGCTACAATGAGCAGTTCTTC	-	TRBV29-1	-	TRBJ2-1
CSVAGLTSTDTQYF	TGCAGCGTTGCGGGATTGACTAGCACAGATACGCAGTATTTT	few	TRBV29-1	-	TRBJ2-3
CSANIEGVPEETQYF	TGCAGTGCAAATATAGAAGGGGTCCCTGAAGAGACCCAGTACTTC	-	TRBV20-1	-	TRBJ2-5
CASSQSPGQTTGYTF	TGTGCCAGCAGCCAGAGTCCGGGACAAACAACGGGCTACACCTTC	few	TRBV4-2	-	TRBJ1-2
CASRATGRSDTQYF	TGTGCCAGCAGGGCGACAGGGCGGTCAGATACGCAGTATTTT	many	TRBV12-3/TRBV12-4	TRBD1	TRBJ2-3
CASSSGQVPGNTIYF	TGCGCCAGCAGCTCTGGTCAGGTTCCTGGAAACACCATATATTTT	few	TRBV5-1	-	TRBJ1-3
CASSLQIGRANYGYTF	TGTGCCAGCAGTCTTCAAATCGGCAGAGCTAACTATGGCTACACCTTC	-	TRBV12-3/TRBV12-4	-	TRBJ1-2
CASSRRQGRDGYTF	TGTGCCAGCAGCCGCCGACAGGGGCGAGATGGCTACACCTTC	few	TRBV3-1	TRBD1	TRBJ1-2
CASSLEMSLTGHQETQYF	TGTGCCAGCAGCTTAGAGATGAGCCTGACAGGTCATCAAGAGACCCAGTACTTC	few	TRBV7-9	-	TRBJ2-5
CASSWTHNSETQYF	TGTGCCAGCAGTTGGACGCACAACTCGGAGACCCAGTACTTC	-	TRBV2	-	TRBJ2-5
CATSSPHSEAFF	TGTGCCACCAGCAGCCCCCACTCGGAAGCTTTCTTT	few	TRBV15	-	TRBJ1-1
CASSPWTSSYNEQFF	TGTGCCAGCAGCCCTTGGACTAGCTCCTACAATGAGCAGTTCTTC	few	TRBV5-1	TRBD2	TRBJ2-1
CASSFGPPDTEAFF	TGTGCCAGCAGCTTTGGGCCCCCTGACACTGAAGCTTTCTTT	-	TRBV5-6	-	TRBJ1-1
CASSFGAGQGPYEQYF	TGTGCCAGCAGCTTTGGTGCGGGACAGGGACCCTACGAGCAGTACTTC	few	TRBV7-9	TRBD1	TRBJ2-7
CASSQVGGTSSSGANVLTF	TGTGCCAGCAGCCAAGTTGGTGGGACTAGTAGTTCTGGGGCCAACGTCCTGACTTTC	-	TRBV3-1	TRBD2	TRBJ2-6
CASSTGTGRKETQYF	TGTGCCAGCAGTACCGGGACAGGGAGAAAAGAGACCCAGTACTTC	-	TRBV7-8	TRBD1	TRBJ2-5
CASSLEDSSYEQYF	TGTGCCAGCAGCTTAGAAGACAGCTCCTACGAGCAGTACTTC	few	TRBV11-1	-	TRBJ2-7
CASSRGTSGIYYEQYF	TGTGCCAGCAGCCGAGGGACTAGCGGGATATACTACGAGCAGTACTTC	few	TRBV9	TRBD2	TRBJ2-7
CSASQADEKLFF	TGCAGTGCTAGCCAGGCGGATGAAAAACTGTTTTTT	few	TRBV20-1	-	TRBJ1-4
CSARVWGPTDTQYF	TGCAGTGCTAGAGTGTGGGGGCCGACAGATACGCAGTATTTT	-	TRBV20-1	-	TRBJ2-3
CSAERETDTQYF	TGCAGTGCGGAGCGGGAAACAGATACGCAGTATTTT	many	TRBV20-1	TRBD2	TRBJ2-3
CASSLGTTTDTQYF	TGTGCCAGCTCACTCGGGACTACCACAGATACGCAGTATTTT	few	TRBV18	TRBD2	TRBJ2-3
CSVVQEGITDTQYF	TGCAGCGTCGTCCAGGAAGGAATCACAGATACGCAGTATTTT	many	TRBV29-1	-	TRBJ2-3
CASSYSGVEKNEQFF	TGTGCCAGCAGTTACTCTGGGGTGGAGAAGAATGAGCAGTTCTTC	-	TRBV6-5	-	TRBJ2-1
CASSQDPLADTQYF	TGCGCCAGCAGCCAAGACCCACTAGCAGATACGCAGTATTTT	few	TRBV4-1	-	TRBJ2-3
CASSLEKTPYEQYF	TGTGCCAGCAGCTTAGAGAAGACCCCCTACGAGCAGTACTTC	-	TRBV5-6	-	TRBJ2-7
CASKGQGRVGSRDTQYF	TGTGCCAGCAAAGGCCAGGGGAGGGTAGGGTCCAGAGATACGCAGTATTTT	many	TRBV6-5	-	TRBJ2-3
CASSFRTGASGANVLTF	TGTGCCAGCAGTTTCCGGACAGGGGCTTCTGGGGCCAACGTCCTGACTTTC	few	TRBV27	TRBD1	TRBJ2-6
CAISEKDRGWETQYF	TGTGCCATCAGTGAGAAGGACAGGGGATGGGAGACCCAGTACTTC	-	TRBV10-3	TRBD1	TRBJ2-5
CASSQGQTEAFF	TGCGCCAGCAGCCAAGGGCAGACTGAAGCTTTCTTT	few	TRBV4-3	-	TRBJ1-1
CATELGDLNTEAFF	TGTGCCACCGAACTGGGCGATTTGAACACTGAAGCTTTCTTT	-	TRBV7-9	-	TRBJ1-1
CASSQSFETSYTF	TGTGCCAGCAGTCAGAGCTTCGAGACTAGCTACACCTTC	-	TRBV27	-	TRBJ1-2
CASSVGTVPHQEAFF	TGTGCCAGCAGCGTCGGGACAGTTCCACACCAAGAAGCTTTCTTT	many	TRBV9	TRBD1	TRBJ1-1
CASTLDVGTGKHGYTF	TGTGCCAGCACTCTCGACGTTGGGACAGGGAAGCATGGCTACACCTTC	-	TRBV2	TRBD1	TRBJ1-2
CSAKSSGGAVNEQFF	TGCAGTGCTAAATCTAGCGGGGGGGCTGTTAATGAGCAGTTCTTC	few	TRBV20-1	TRBD2	TRBJ2-1
CATSSSVYNEQFF	TGTGCCACCAGCAGTTCAGTCTACAATGAGCAGTTCTTC	-	TRBV15	-	TRBJ2-1
CASSLQGAGNHQPQHF	TGTGCCAGCAGCCTACAGGGCGCGGGGAACCATCAGCCCCAGCATTTT	-	TRBV6-2/TRBV6-3	-	TRBJ1-5